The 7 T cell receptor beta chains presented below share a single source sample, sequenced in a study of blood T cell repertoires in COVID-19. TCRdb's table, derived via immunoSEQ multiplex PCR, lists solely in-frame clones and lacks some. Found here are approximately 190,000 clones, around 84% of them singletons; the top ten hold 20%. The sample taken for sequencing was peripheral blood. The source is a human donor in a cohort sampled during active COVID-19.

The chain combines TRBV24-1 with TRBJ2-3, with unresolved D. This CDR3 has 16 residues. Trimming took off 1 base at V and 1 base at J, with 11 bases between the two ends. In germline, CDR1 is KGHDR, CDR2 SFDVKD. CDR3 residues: CATSDFGQLRTDTQYF. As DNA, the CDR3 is TGTGCCACCAGTGATTTCGGTCAACTCCGCACAGATACGCAGTATTTT.

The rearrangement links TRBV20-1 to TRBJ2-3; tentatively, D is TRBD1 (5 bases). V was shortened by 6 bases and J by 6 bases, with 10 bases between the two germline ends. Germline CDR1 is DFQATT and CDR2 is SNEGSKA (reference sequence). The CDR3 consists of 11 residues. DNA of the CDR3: TGCAGTGCGTGGACAATCGATACGCAGTATTTT. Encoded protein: CSAWTIDTQYF.

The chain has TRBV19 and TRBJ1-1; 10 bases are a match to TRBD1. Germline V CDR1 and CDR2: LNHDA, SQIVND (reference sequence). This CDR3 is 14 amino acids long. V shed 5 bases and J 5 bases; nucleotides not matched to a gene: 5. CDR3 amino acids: CASSPRTGGTEAFF. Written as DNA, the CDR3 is TGTGCCAGTAGTCCTCGGACAGGGGGGACTGAAGCTTTCTTT.

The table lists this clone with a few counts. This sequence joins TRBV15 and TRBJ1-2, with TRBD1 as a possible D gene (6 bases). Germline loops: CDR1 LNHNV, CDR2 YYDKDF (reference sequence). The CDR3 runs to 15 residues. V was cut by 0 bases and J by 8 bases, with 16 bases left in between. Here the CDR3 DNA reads TGTGCCACCAGCAGAGATACAGGGACGTTGGTGGGCTACACCTTC. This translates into CATSRDTGTLVGYTF. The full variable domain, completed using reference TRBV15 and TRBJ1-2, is DAMVIQNPRYQVTQFGKPVTLSCSQTLNHNVMYWYQQKSSQAPKLLFHYYDKDFNNEADTPDNFQSRRPNTSFCFLDIRSPGLGDTAMYLCATSRDTGTLVGYTFGSGTRLTVV.

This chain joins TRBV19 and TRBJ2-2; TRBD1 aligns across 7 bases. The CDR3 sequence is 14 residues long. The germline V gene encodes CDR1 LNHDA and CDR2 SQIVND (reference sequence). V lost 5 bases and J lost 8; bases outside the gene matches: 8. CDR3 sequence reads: CASSVGQSPGELFF. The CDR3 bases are TGTGCCAGTAGTGTGGGACAGAGTCCTGGGGAGCTGTTTTTT.

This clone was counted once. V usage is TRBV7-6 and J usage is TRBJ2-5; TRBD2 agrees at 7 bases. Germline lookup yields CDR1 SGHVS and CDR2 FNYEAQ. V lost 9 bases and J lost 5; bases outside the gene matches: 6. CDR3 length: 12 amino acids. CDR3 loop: CASGGEGETQYF. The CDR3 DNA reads TGTGCCAGTGGGGGGGAAGGGGAGACCCAGTACTTC.

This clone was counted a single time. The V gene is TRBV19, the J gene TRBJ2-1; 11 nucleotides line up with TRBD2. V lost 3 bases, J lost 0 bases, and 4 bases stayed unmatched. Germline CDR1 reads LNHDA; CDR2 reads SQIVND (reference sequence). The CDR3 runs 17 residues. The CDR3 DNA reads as TGTGCCAGTAGTATCCATGGACTAGCGGGCTCCTACAATGAGCAGTTCTTC. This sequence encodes CASSIHGLAGSYNEQFF.